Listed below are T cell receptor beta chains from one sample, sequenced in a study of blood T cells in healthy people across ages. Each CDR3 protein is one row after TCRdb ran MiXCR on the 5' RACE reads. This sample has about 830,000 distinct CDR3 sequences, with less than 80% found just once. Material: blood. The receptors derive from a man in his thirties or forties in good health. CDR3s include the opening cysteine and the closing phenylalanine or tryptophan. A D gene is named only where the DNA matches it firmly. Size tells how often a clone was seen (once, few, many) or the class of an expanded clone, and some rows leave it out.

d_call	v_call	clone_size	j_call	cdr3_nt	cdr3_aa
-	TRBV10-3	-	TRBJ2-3	TGTGCCATCAGTGAGTCGACGGGGAGCACAGATACGCAGTATTTT	CAISESTGSTDTQYF
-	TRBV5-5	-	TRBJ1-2	TGTGCTAGCAGCGTGGGCCCGGGGGCTCGAGGCTACACCTTC	CASSVGPGARGYTF
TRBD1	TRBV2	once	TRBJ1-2	TGTGCCTCAGGGGGCAGCTATGGCTACACCTTC	CASGGSYGYTF
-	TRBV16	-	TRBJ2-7	TGTGCCAGCAGCCAAGCTTGGCCTATCTACGAGCAGTACTTC	CASSQAWPIYEQYF
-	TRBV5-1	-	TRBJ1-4	TGCGCCAGCAGCACGGACAGTCCTAATGAAAAACTGTTTTTT	CASSTDSPNEKLFF
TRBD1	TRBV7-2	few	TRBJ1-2	TGTGCCAGCAGCTTAGCACGGACAGGGTCGCCATCTGGCTACACCTTC	CASSLARTGSPSGYTF
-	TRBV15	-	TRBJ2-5	TGTGCCACCAGCAGAGGCTTGGGGGAAGAGACCCAGTACTTC	CATSRGLGEETQYF
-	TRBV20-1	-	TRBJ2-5	TGCAGTGCTAGAGATACCCAGGGATCAAGGGAGACCCAGTACTTC	CSARDTQGSRETQYF
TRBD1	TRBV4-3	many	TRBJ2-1	TGCGCCAGCAGCCGCCGGGACAGAAGCTCCTACAATGAGCAGTTCTTC	CASSRRDRSSYNEQFF
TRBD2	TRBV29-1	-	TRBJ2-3	TGCAGCGTTGATGATAGCGGGGTCAGCACAGATACGCAGTATTTT	CSVDDSGVSTDTQYF
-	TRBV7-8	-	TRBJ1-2	TGTGCCAGCAGCTACTCGGGCAGCGCCTATGGCTACACCTTC	CASSYSGSAYGYTF
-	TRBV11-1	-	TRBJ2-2	TGTGCCAGCAGCTTAGCGGCGGGGGCCGGATCCGGGGAGCTGTTTTTT	CASSLAAGAGSGELFF
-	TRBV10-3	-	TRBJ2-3	TGTGCCATCAGTGACCGGGGAGATACGCAGTATTTT	CAISDRGDTQYF
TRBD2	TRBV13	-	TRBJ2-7	TGTGCCAGCAGCTTATTCGACGAACTAGCGGGGGAATTTTCTTACGAGCAGTACTTC	CASSLFDELAGEFSYEQYF
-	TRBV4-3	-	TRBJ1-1	TGCGCCAGCAGCCCAGCTGACCCTCACACTGAAACTTTCTTT	CASSPADPHTETFF
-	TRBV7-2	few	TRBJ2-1	TGTGCCAGCAGCTTAGTCGTGCGGGGGCCCTCAAATGAGCAGTTCTTC	CASSLVVRGPSNEQFF
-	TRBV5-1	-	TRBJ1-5	TGCGCCAGCAGCTTGGATGGGTTTAGCAATCAGCCCCAGCATTTT	CASSLDGFSNQPQHF
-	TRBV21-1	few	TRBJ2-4	TGTGCCAGCCTTCTACCCGGGGTGGCCAAAAACATTCAGTACTTC	CASLLPGVAKNIQYF
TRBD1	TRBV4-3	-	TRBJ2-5	TGCGCCAGCAGCGCTCAGGGGGCGAGAGAGACCCAGTACTTC	CASSAQGARETQYF
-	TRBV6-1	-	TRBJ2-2	TGTGCCAGCAGTGAGTACGTCCCTCCGAACACCGGGGAGCTGTTTTTT	CASSEYVPPNTGELFF
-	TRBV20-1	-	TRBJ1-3	TGCAGTGCTTTTGGACACCTCTCTGGAAACACCATATATTTT	CSAFGHLSGNTIYF
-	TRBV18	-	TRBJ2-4	TGTGCCAGCTCACCAGATGGCCAGCGGCGAAACATTCAGTACTTC	CASSPDGQRRNIQYF
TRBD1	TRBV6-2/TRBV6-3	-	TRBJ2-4	TGTGCCAGCAGTTTCGGGACAGGGATAAACATTCAGTACTTC	CASSFGTGINIQYF
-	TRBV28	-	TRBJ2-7	TGTGCCAGCAGTTGGAGTAGTTCGCACGAGCAGTACTTC	CASSWSSSHEQYF
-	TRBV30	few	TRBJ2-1	TGTGCCTGGAGTCCCTCCTACAATGAGCAGTTCTTC	CAWSPSYNEQFF
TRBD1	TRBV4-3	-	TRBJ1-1	TGCGCCAGCAGCCACGACAGGGGGGACACTGAAGCTTTCTTT	CASSHDRGDTEAFF
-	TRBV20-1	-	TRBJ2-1	TGCAGTGCTAGAAAAGACAGGACTTCATACAATGAGCAGTTCTTC	CSARKDRTSYNEQFF
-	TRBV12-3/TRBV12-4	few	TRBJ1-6	TGTGCCAGCAGTTTTCAGGGGCGGGGTAATTCACCCCTCCACTTT	CASSFQGRGNSPLHF
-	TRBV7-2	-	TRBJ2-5	TGTGCCAGCAGCTTAGCTTATGAGAAGACCCAGTACTTC	CASSLAYEKTQYF
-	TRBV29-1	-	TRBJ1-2	TGCAGCGTTGAAGATCGGACGGGACACTATGGCTACACCTTC	CSVEDRTGHYGYTF